The 16 T cell receptor beta chains presented below share a single source sample, sequenced in a study of CD8+ T cells in alopecia areata. RNA extraction and reverse transcription yielded cDNA as sequencing template. The protocol was immunoSEQ multiplex PCR, while the TCRdb copy is restricted to in-frame clones and leaves out a portion. This sample has about 270,000 clones and no singletons, with about 1.2% in the ten largest. Cell sorting was performed on pooled cutaneous lymph node cells with CD4, CD8alpha, NKG2D, NKG2ACE and other markers. The sample consisted of CD4+ T cells sorted from a lymph node. The source is a C3H/HeJ mouse with alopecia areata. The strain bears MHC haplotype H2-k.

As for this clone: These gene names are mouse names. The read gets to within 4 residues of the CDR3 end, and the germline J gene fills in the rest. The V call is TRBV1, the J call TRBJ2-7, with a weak D call TRBD2 (7 bases). CDR3 length equals 15 residues. With 2 bases removed from V and 0 bases from J, the gap between germline ends came to 11 bases. CDR1 NSQYPW and CDR2 LRSPGD come from the germline V gene (reference sequence). This CDR3 is CTCSAPRGASYEQYF. CDR3 DNA, as far as it was read: TGCACCTGCAGTGCACCCCGGGGGGCCTCCTAT.

This clone was seen more than once but under ten times. Mouse germline and gene names are used. The CDR3 end is not reached by the read, which stops 4 residues before it; the germline J gene fills it in. The chain carries TRBV31 and TRBJ2-5; 7 nucleotides align to TRBD1. Looked up from germline, CDR1 is GKSSPN and CDR2 is SITVG. J gave up 2 bases and V 3 bases, and 2 bases lay outside the gene matches. The CDR3 is 13 amino acids. The CDR3 DNA, read in part, is TGTGCCTGGAGAGACAGGGTCCAAGAC. Translation: CAWRDRVQD. The CDR3 reads in full as CAWRDRVQDTQYF. Variable domain in full (rest from reference TRBV31 and TRBJ2-5): AQTIHQWPVAEIKAVGSPLSLGCTIKGKSSPNLYWYWQATGGTLQQLFYSITVGQVESVVQLNLSASRPKDDQFILSTEKLLLSHSGFYLCAWRDRVQDTQYFGPGTRLLVL.

This clone was counted only a few times. Each gene name is a mouse one. The read falls 4 residues short of the CDR3 end, and the missing part is taken from the germline J gene. This chain connects TRBV1 to TRBJ2-1; TRBD1 agrees at 10 bases. The CDR3 has 15 residues. Germline lookup yields CDR1 NSQYPW and CDR2 LRSPGD (reference sequence). V shed 3 bases, J shed 5 bases, and the junction held 4 bases outside the gene matches. The part of the CDR3 DNA that was read is TGCACCTGCAGTGCTCCCGGGACAGGGGATGCT. The encoded protein is CTCSAPGTGDA. The complete CDR3 reads CTCSAPGTGDAEQFF.

This clone was seen a handful of times. Mouse germline and gene names are used. The read halts 4 residues ahead of the CDR3 end, with the missing end drawn from the germline J gene. The chain couples TRBV5 to TRBJ2-1; the match to TRBD2 covers 10 bases. Germline loops: CDR1 LGHNA, CDR2 YNLKQL (reference sequence). V lost 1 base and J lost 3; bases outside the gene matches: 3. The CDR3 consists of 16 residues. CDR3 DNA (partial): TGTGCCAGCAGCCAAGCCCTGGGGGGGCGCTATGCT. This translates into CASSQALGGRYA. The whole CDR3 reads CASSQALGGRYAEQFF.

A few counts support this clone. Gene names refer to mouse genes. The CDR3 end falls 4 residues outside the read, so it is completed with the germline J gene. The V gene is TRBV17, the J gene TRBJ2-1, with a possible D match to TRBD2 (7 bases). The CDR3 has 15 residues. V was pared by 1 base and J by 6 bases, with 13 bases between. Germline V gene data show CDR1 as MNHDT and CDR2 as YYDKIL. The CDR3: CASSRGGARGAEQFF. The covered CDR3 bases are TGTGCTAGCAGTAGAGGGGGGGCGCGAGGTGCT.

This clone was counted a few times. Gene and germline names: mouse. The read ends 4 residues early relative to the CDR3; the germline J gene fills the gap. The rearrangement joins TRBV13-1 to TRBJ2-1; the match to TRBD1 covers 8 bases. In germline, CDR1 is NSHNY, CDR2 SYGAGN. V lost 2 bases and J lost 3; bases outside the gene matches: 4. CDR3 size: 15 residues. CDR3 in amino acids: CASSDNRGSYAEQFF. The part of the CDR3 DNA that was read is TGTGCCAGCAGTGACAACAGGGGGAGCTATGCT.

About this clone: Genes and germline come from the mouse. The read halts 4 residues ahead of the CDR3 end, with the missing end drawn from the germline J gene. The rearrangement links TRBV31 to TRBJ2-4; 11 bases line up with TRBD1. This CDR3 spans 16 amino acids. CDR1 and CDR2 (germline): GKSSPN, SITVG. CDR3 protein: CAWSLSWTGGWNTLYF. The covered CDR3 bases are TGTGCCTGGAGTCTATCCTGGACAGGGGGCTGGAAC.

Of note for this clone: Gene labels here are mouse ones. The read comes to an end 4 residues before the CDR3 does, leaving the germline J gene to fill in the end. Other DNA sequences in this sample translate to the same CDR3. The genes are TRBV13-1 and TRBJ1-2; TRBD1 agrees at 8 bases. The CDR3 covers 15 residues. V trimming: 0 bases; J trimming: 2 bases; junction bases outside the gene matches: 3. Germline values: CDR1 NSHNY, CDR2 SYGAGN. This CDR3 reads CASSDARQGNSDYTF. The covered CDR3 bases are TGTGCCAGCAGTGATGCCCGACAGGGGAACTCC.

This clone was observed a few times. Gene names denote mouse genes. The missing CDR3 end, 4 residues past where the read stops, is filled in from the germline J gene. The chain combines TRBV13-1 with TRBJ2-4; 10 positions match TRBD1. This CDR3 contains 15 residues. CDR1 is NSHNY and CDR2 is SYGAGN in the germline V gene. The CDR3 loop reads CASSARDRGKNTLYF. The DNA read from the CDR3 is TGTGCCAGCAGTGCCCGGGACAGGGGAAAAAAC.

As regards this clone: Any gene name here is a mouse gene name. CDR3 DNA, as far as it was read: TGTGCCAGCAGCCCTGGAAGGGGGAAGCAAGAC. It specifies CASSPGRGKQD. The full CDR3 protein reads CASSPGRGKQDTQYF. The chain uses TRBV14 and TRBJ2-5, with TRBD1 as a possible D gene (6 bases). The read falls 4 residues short of the CDR3 end, and the missing part is taken from the germline J gene. CDR3 length equals 15 residues. Germline assignment: CDR1 SGHDT and CDR2 FRDEAV. The ends were cut back, 5 bases at V and 3 bases at J, with 16 bases in the middle.

This clone was seen a few times. The gene names given are mouse names. The DNA ends 4 residues before the CDR3 does, and the rest of the CDR3 is filled in from the germline J gene. V gene TRBV13-2 combines with J gene TRBJ2-1, with 10 bases that match TRBD2. Trimming removed 5 bases from V and 1 base from J; junction bases left unmatched: 6. In germline, CDR1 is NNHNN, CDR2 SYGAGS (reference sequence). CDR3 length: 16 residues. The sequenced CDR3 bases are TGTGCCAGCGGCCCCGGGACTGGGGTGAACTATGCT. It translates to CASGPGTGVNYA. The complete CDR3 reads CASGPGTGVNYAEQFF.

The sample holds a few counts of this clone. The gene names here belong to mouse. This CDR3 reads CASSKSRDWRNTGQLYF. CDR3 bases read: TGTGCCAGCAGTAAATCCCGGGACTGGAGAAACACCGGG. The J gene is TRBJ2-2, the V gene TRBV19; TRBD2 matches 8 bases. The observed sequence ends 4 residues before the CDR3 terminus, with the missing tail filled in from the germline J gene. CDR1 and CDR2 (germline): FNHDT, SITEND (reference sequence). V trimming: 3 bases; J trimming: 1 base; junction bases outside the gene matches: 8. This CDR3 is 17 amino acids long.

This clone was observed a handful of times. Gene names are the mouse ones. Read coverage stops 4 residues before the CDR3 terminus; the germline J gene supplies the remainder. This sequence joins TRBV2 and TRBJ1-2; D is uncertain. Trimming took off 0 bases at V and 1 base at J, with 3 bases between the two ends. There are 13 residues in the CDR3. Germline V CDR1 and CDR2: LGHNA, YSYQKL. Incomplete CDR3 DNA: TGTGCCAGCAGCCAAGACAAAAACTCC. This translates into CASSQDKNS. The full-length CDR3 reads as CASSQDKNSDYTF.

This clone was picked up a small number of times. Mouse germline and gene names are used. The read gets to within 4 residues of the CDR3 end, and the germline J gene fills in the rest. The chain has TRBV1 and TRBJ2-3; D possibly corresponds to TRBD2 (5 bases). The CDR3 loop spans 14 amino acids. V gave up 4 bases and J gave up 2 bases, with 10 bases separating them. Germline V lookup: CDR1 NSQYPW, CDR2 LRSPGD (reference sequence). The covered CDR3 bases are TGCACCTGCAGTGGGTGGGGTATTGCAGAA. Encoded protein: CTCSGWGIAE. The CDR3, in full, reads CTCSGWGIAETLYF.

A word on this clone: Gene and germline names: mouse. The CDR3 end is not reached by the read, which stops 4 residues before it; the germline J gene fills it in. This chain links TRBV13-3 with TRBJ1-1, with D possibly TRBD1 on 6 matching bases. This CDR3 contains 13 residues. Germline lookup yields CDR1 NNHDY and CDR2 SYVADS. The V and J ends lost 1 base and 3 bases respectively, with 7 bases between them. CDR3 in amino acids: CASSDYRDTEVFF. The CDR3 DNA, read in part, is TGTGCCAGCAGTGATTACAGGGACACA.

This clone was observed a handful of times. Genes here carry mouse names. The CDR3 is cut off 3 residues early in the read; its end comes from the germline J gene. The V call is TRBV13-3, the J call TRBJ1-6; TRBD1 is a possible D gene (6 bases). TRBJ1-6 is placed among ORFs of uncertain function. This CDR3 region has 11 residues. Germline values: CDR1 NNHDY, CDR2 SYVADS. V was trimmed by 8 bases and J by 6 bases, leaving 6 bases between them. The CDR3 bases that were read are TGTGCCAGGGACAGTAATTCGCCC. It is translated as CARDSNSP. The entire CDR3 reads CARDSNSPLYF.